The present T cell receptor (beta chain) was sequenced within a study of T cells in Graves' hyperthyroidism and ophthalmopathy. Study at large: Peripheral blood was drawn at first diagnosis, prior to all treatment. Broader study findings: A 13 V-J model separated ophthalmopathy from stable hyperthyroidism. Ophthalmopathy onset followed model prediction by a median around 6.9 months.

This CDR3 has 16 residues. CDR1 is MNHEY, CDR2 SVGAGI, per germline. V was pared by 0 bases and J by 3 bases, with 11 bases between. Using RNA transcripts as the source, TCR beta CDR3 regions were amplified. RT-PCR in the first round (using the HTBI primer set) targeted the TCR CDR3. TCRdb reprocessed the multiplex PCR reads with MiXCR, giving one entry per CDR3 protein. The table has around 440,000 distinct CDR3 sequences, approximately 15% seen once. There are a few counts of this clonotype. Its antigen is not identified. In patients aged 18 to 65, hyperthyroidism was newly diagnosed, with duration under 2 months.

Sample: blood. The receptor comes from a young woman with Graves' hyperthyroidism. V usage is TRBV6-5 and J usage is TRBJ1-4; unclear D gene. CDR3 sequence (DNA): TGTGCCAGCAGTTACTCGCGCGGGGTGGCTAATGAAAAACTGTTTTTT. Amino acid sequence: CASSYSRGVANEKLFF.